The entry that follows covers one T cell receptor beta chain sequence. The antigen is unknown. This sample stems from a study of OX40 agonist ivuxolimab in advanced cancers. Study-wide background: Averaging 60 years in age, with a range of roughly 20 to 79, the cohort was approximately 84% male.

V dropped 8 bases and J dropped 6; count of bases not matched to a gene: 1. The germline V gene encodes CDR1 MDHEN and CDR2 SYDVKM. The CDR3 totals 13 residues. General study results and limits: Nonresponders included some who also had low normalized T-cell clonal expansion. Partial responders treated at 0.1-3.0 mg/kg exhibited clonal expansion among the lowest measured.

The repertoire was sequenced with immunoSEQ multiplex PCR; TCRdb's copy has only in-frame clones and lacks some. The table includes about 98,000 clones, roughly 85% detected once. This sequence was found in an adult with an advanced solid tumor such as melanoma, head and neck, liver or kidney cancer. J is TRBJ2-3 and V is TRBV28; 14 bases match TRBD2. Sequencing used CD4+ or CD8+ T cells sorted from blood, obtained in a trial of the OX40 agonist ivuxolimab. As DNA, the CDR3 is TGTGCCAGCCGGACTAGCGGGGGGGATACGCAGTATTTT. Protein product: CASRTSGGDTQYF.